This T cell receptor beta chain was identified in a study of blood T cell repertoires in COVID-19. Overall study: Acute and convalescent COVID-19 specimens originated in the United States, Italy and Spain. In each case, the material was cDNA or gDNA derived from T cells, B-cell-depleted T cells, or PBMCs.

The CDR3 has 15 residues. Germline V gives CDR1 SNHLY, CDR2 FYNNEI. Trimming removed 2 bases from V and 8 bases from J, with 18 bases in between. As originally analysed: Counts of nucleated cells, estimated from reference gene primer amplification, were obtained. Only in-frame clones appear in the TCRdb table, and some are missing; sequencing was by immunoSEQ multiplex PCR. The V and J calls and clone size were taken over from that table, and D and trimming were inferred from the DNA. The sample records roughly 200,000 clones, roughly 83% being singletons. The rearrangement uses TRBV2 and TRBJ1-2; D uncertain. The TCR was taken from a woman aged 40 to 55 with COVID-19, enrolled during active disease. Sequenced sample: peripheral blood. The CDR3: CASSEYIAASPGYTF. CDR3 nucleotide sequence: TGTGCCAGCAGTGAATATATTGCGGCTTCCCCCGGCTACACCTTC.